Given below is one T cell receptor (beta chain) in context. There are 15 residues in the CDR3. Germline V CDR1 and CDR2: SQVTM, ANQGSEA. V was shortened by 6 bases and J by 1 base, with 18 bases between the two germline ends. In the original analysis: Reference gene primer amplification gave nucleated cell count estimates. The data were produced by immunoSEQ multiplex PCR, yet TCRdb's version contains in-frame clones alone and is incomplete. The V and J calls and clone size were taken over from that table, and D and trimming were inferred from the DNA. The profile shows around 200,000 clones, around 86% of them singletons. The data belong to a study of blood T cell repertoires in COVID-19. Across the study: There were acute and convalescent COVID-19 samples, and they came from the United States, Italy and Spain. Sources were T cells, B-cell-depleted T cells, or PBMCs; the material itself was cDNA or gDNA.

The sample was peripheral blood. The TCR originated in a man aged 45-60 years with acute or convalescent COVID-19. This chain links TRBV29-1 with TRBJ2-5; the D gene is possibly TRBD1 (6 bases). CDR3 region: CSVGTGNPFQETQYF. CDR3 DNA sequence: TGCAGCGTCGGTACAGGGAACCCCTTCCAAGAGACCCAGTACTTC.